This record covers a single T cell receptor (beta chain). Its antigen is unknown. This entry comes from a study of T cells after yellow fever vaccination. The CDR3 totals 14 residues. V shed 2 bases and J 4 bases; nucleotides not matched to a gene: 3. Notes on the study in general: Just a small share of clonotypes turned up in the CD4 compartment as well as the CD8 compartment.

A process of 5'RACE template switching, which added a universal primer site and UMIs, was used to make TCR cDNA. A single record per CDR3 protein comes from TCRdb applying MiXCR to the 5' RACE reads. In the table there are 300,000 to 400,000 distinct CDR3 sequences, 7.5% to 9% of which are singletons. The chain links TRBV12-3 or TRBV12-4 to TRBJ2-7; 9 nucleotides align to TRBD1. Sequencing was performed on PBMCs, taken on the day of the first yellow fever vaccination. The receptor was derived from a man younger than 35 who received the YFV17D yellow fever vaccine. The CDR3 loop is CASSLTGTGYEQYF. CDR3 in DNA: TGTGCCAGCAGTTTAACCGGGACAGGGTACGAGCAGTACTTC.